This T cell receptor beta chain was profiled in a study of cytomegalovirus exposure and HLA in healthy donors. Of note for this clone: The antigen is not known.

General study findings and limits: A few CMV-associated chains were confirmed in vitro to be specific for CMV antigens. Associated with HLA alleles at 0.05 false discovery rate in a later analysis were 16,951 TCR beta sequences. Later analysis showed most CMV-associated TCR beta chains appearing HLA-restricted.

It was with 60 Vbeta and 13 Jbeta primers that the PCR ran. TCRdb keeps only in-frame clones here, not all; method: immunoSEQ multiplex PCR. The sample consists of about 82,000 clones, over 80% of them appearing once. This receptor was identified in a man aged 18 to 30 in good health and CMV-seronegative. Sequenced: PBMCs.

CDR3 protein: CSVLHPRGAKNIQYF. DNA for the CDR3: TGCAGCGTTTTACATCCTCGAGGGGCCAAAAACATTCAGTACTTC. V and J are TRBV29-1 and TRBJ2-4; weak D call: TRBD2 (5 bases). The CDR3 is 15 residues long. Germline loops: CDR1 SQVTM, CDR2 ANQGSEA. The V end was cut by 5 bases, the J end by 1 base, with 15 bases between.